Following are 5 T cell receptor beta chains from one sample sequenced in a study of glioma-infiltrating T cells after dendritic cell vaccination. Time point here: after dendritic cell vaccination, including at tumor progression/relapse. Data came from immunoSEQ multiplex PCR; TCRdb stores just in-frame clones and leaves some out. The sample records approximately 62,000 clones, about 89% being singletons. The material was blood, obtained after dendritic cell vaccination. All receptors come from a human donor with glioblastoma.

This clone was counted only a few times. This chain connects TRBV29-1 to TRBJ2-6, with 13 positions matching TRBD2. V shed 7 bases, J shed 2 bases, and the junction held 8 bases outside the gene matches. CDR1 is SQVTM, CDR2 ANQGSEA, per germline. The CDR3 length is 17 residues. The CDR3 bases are TGCAGCGCTCGGGTCGGACTAGCGGGGGCTGGGGCCAACGTCCTGACTTTC. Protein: CSARVGLAGAGANVLTF.

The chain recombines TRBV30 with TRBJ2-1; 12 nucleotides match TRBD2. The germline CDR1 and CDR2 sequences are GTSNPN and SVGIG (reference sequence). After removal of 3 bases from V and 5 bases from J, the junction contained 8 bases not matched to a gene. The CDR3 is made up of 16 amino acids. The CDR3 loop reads CAWRTSGSFRDNEQFF. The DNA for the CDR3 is TGTGCCTGGAGGACTAGCGGGAGTTTTAGGGACAATGAGCAGTTCTTC.

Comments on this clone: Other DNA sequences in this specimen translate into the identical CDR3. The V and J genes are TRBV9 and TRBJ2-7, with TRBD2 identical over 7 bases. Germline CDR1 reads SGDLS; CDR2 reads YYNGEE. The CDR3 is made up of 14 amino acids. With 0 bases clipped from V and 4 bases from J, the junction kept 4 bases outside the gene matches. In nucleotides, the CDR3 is TGTGCCAGCAGCGTAGCTAGCGGAGGTTACGAGCAGTACTTC. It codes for CASSVASGGYEQYF.

In nucleotides, the CDR3 is TGTGCCAGCAGCTTAAGTTTCCGGGGCGAGCAGTACTTC. As protein: CASSLSFRGEQYF. The chain recombines TRBV7-8 with TRBJ2-7, with D maybe TRBD2 (5 bases). V shed 2 bases and J shed 6 bases, with 11 bases lying between them. Germline lookup yields CDR1 SGHVS and CDR2 FQNEAQ. The CDR3 sequence is 13 residues long. Using reference TRBV7-8 and TRBJ2-7 for the parts outside the CDR3, the full variable domain is GAGVSQSPRYKVAKRGQDVALRCDPISGHVSLFWYQQALGQGPEFLTYFQNEAQLDKSGLPSDRFFAERPEGSVSTLKIQRTQQEDSAVYLCASSLSFRGEQYFGPGTRLTVT.

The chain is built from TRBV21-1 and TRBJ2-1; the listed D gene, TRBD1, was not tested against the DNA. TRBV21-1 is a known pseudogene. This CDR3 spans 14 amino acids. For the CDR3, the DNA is TGTGCCAGCAGCAAAGGAGGGGGCTACAATGAGCAGTTCTTC. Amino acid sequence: CASSKGGGYNEQFF.